This T cell receptor (beta chain) was found in a study of T cells in Graves' hyperthyroidism and ophthalmopathy. Study-wide context: The initial diagnosis was the point when peripheral blood was collected, ahead of any treatment. Study results and limitations: Blood held most thyroid clonotypes expanded above 0.001 frequency. In the analysis, a 13 V-J model separated ophthalmopathy from stable hyperthyroidism. The model predicted ophthalmopathy a median roughly 6.5 months before onset.

Researchers amplified the TCR beta CDR3 regions from RNA transcripts. RT-PCR in the first round (using the HTBI primer set) targeted the TCR CDR3. MiXCR, applied by TCRdb to the multiplex PCR reads, yields one record per CDR3 protein. The data show some 760,000 distinct CDR3 sequences, 14% seen once. This clonotype was found many times. Its antigen is still unknown. With 2 bases removed from V and 2 bases from J, the gap between germline ends came to 6 bases. Germline-derived CDR1 and CDR2 are SGHRS and YFSETQ. The CDR3 covers 13 residues. This sequence originates from a woman younger than 30 with Graves' hyperthyroidism. The sequenced sample was blood. V is TRBV5-1 and J is TRBJ2-3; D remains ambiguous. The CDR3 spells CASSFEVTDTQYF. In DNA, the CDR3 is TGCGCCAGCAGCTTCGAGGTCACAGATACGCAGTATTTT.